This passage covers 11 T cell receptor beta chains from one sample sequenced in a study of blood T cell repertoires in COVID-19. Profiling relied on immunoSEQ multiplex PCR, and the TCRdb table lists in-frame clones only, not all of them. The sample has fewer than 250,000 clones, roughly 87% seen once. Sequenced material: PBMCs or T cells enriched from blood (not recorded which). These receptors were obtained from a woman between 25 and 40 years old with acute COVID-19.

This clone was seen only once. This rearrangement joins TRBV12-5 to TRBJ2-6; D possibly corresponds to TRBD1 (5 bases). V lost 0 bases, J lost 0 bases, and 15 bases lay in between. Germline V gives CDR1 LGHNT, CDR2 FRNRAP. The CDR3 is made up of 19 amino acids. The CDR3 is CASGLVQGVRLSGANVLTF. The CDR3 DNA is TGTGCTAGTGGTTTGGTACAAGGGGTTCGCCTCTCTGGGGCCAACGTCCTGACTTTC. Variable domain in full (rest from reference TRBV12-5 and TRBJ2-6): DARVTQTPRHKVTEMGQEVTMRCQPILGHNTVFWYRQTMMQGLELLAYFRNRAPLDDSGMPKDRFSAEMPDATLATLKIQPSEPRDSAVYFCASGLVQGVRLSGANVLTFGAGSRLTVL.

The rearrangement uses TRBV27 and TRBJ2-7; perhaps TRBD1 as D (6 bases). The CDR3 has 14 residues. V shed 4 bases and J shed 0 bases, with 10 bases lying between them. The germline V gene encodes CDR1 MNHEY and CDR2 SMNVEV (reference sequence). The CDR3 DNA reads as TGTGCCAGCAGTTCAACAGGGAGCTCCTACGAGCAGTACTTC. Its protein product is CASSSTGSSYEQYF.

The chain employs TRBV7-9 and TRBJ1-6; D unclear. CDR3 size: 15 residues. The germline gives CDR1 SEHNR, CDR2 FQNEAQ (reference sequence). V was clipped by 2 bases and J by 7 bases, with 12 bases between them. In DNA, the CDR3 is TGTGCCAGCAGCTTAAGTAACAGTGCCAATTCACCCCTCCACTTT. Its protein is CASSLSNSANSPLHF.

The genes are TRBV10-1 and TRBJ2-7, with a possible D match to TRBD1 (6 bases). CDR1 and CDR2 from the germline V gene are WNHNN and SYGVQD (reference sequence). The CDR3 runs 13 residues. V was pared by 4 bases and J by 6 bases, with 13 bases between. The CDR3 protein is CASSGLQGGEQYF. CDR3 nucleotides: TGCGCCAGCAGTGGTTTACAGGGTGGCGAGCAGTACTTC.

The V and J genes are TRBV9 and TRBJ1-2, with TRBD1 as a possible D gene (5 bases). CDR1 and CDR2 from the germline V gene are SGDLS and YYNGEE. CDR3 length: 12 amino acids. V lost 2 bases, J lost 8 bases, and 10 bases lay in between. The CDR3 is CASSVREGGYTF. DNA for the CDR3: TGTGCCAGCAGCGTCAGGGAAGGGGGCTACACCTTC.

This sequence joins TRBV20-1 and TRBJ2-1; no clear D gene. This CDR3 contains 15 residues. Per the germline V gene, CDR1 is DFQATT and CDR2 is SNEGSKA (reference sequence). V dropped 3 bases and J dropped 0 bases, with 12 bases sitting between them. CDR3: CSASLLTRSYNEQFF. The CDR3 bases are TGCAGTGCTAGTTTGCTCACGCGCTCCTACAATGAGCAGTTCTTC.

V gene TRBV3-1 (or the pseudogene TRBV3-2) combines with J gene TRBJ2-1, with 10 bases lining up with TRBD2. Germline assignment: CDR1 LGHDT and CDR2 YNNKEL (reference sequence). The V segment lost 0 bases and the J segment 8 bases; nucleotides outside the gene matches: 7. This CDR3 has 16 residues. DNA of the CDR3: TGTGCCAGCAGCCAAGACGCTAGCGGGGGTAGCTATGAGCAGTTCTTC. Protein: CASSQDASGGSYEQFF.

The chain carries TRBV11-3 and TRBJ2-3; 7 nucleotides agree with TRBD1. The V segment lost 4 bases and the J segment 1 base; nucleotides outside the gene matches: 5. The CDR3 is made up of 15 amino acids. Germline-derived CDR1 and CDR2 are SGHNT and YENEEA. The CDR3 protein is CASSSRQGGTDTQYF. In DNA form, the CDR3 reads TGTGCCAGCAGCTCTCGACAGGGAGGCACAGATACGCAGTATTTT.

This rearrangement joins TRBV7-2 to TRBJ1-5; D not certain. The germline V and J ends were trimmed by 1 base and 0 bases, with 10 bases remaining between them. This CDR3 comprises 16 residues. Per germline, CDR1 SGHTA and CDR2 FQGNSA. CDR3 nucleotide sequence: TGTGCCAGCAGCTTAGTTAGCCAATATAGCAATCAGCCCCAGCATTTT. The encoded protein is CASSLVSQYSNQPQHF.

The chain recombines TRBV19 with TRBJ1-5; TRBD1 agrees at 7 bases. Per the germline V gene, CDR1 is LNHDA and CDR2 is SQIVND (reference sequence). J gave up 3 bases and V 5 bases, and 7 bases lay outside the gene matches. The CDR3 runs to 15 residues. Here the CDR3 DNA reads TGTGCCAGTAGTGCCTCAGACAGGGCCAATCAGCCCCAGCATTTT. Its protein is CASSASDRANQPQHF.

This rearrangement joins TRBV2 to TRBJ2-7; 8 bases align to TRBD1. The CDR3 is 13 residues long. CDR1 is SNHLY and CDR2 is FYNNEI in the germline V gene. Unmatched junction bases numbered 5, after V lost 7 bases and J lost 3 bases. This CDR3 reads CASTRDRNYEQYF. CDR3 nucleotide sequence: TGTGCCAGCACTAGGGACAGGAACTACGAGCAGTACTTC. The complete variable domain, with remaining parts taken from reference TRBV2 and TRBJ2-7, reads EPEVTQTPSHQVTQMGQEVILRCVPISNHLYFYWYRQILGQKVEFLVSFYNNEISEKSEIFDDQFSVERPDGSNFTLKIRSTKLEDSAMYFCASTRDRNYEQYFGPGTRLTVT.